This T cell receptor (beta chain) stems from a study of CD8 T cells in Susac syndrome (dated by TCRdb to the late 2010s). Describing the broader study: Whether CD8+ T cell activation and differentiation in Susac syndrome was antigen driven was tested using repertoire sequencing. Broad study findings and their caveats: The study acknowledged that relatively few individuals were included in the TCR sequencing and HLA analysis.

High-throughput TCR beta sequencing profiled peripheral blood CD8+ and CD4+ T cells from healthy donors, Susac syndrome patients and multiple sclerosis patients. The healthy donors served as controls matched for age and sex. Bulk CD8+ and CD4+ T cells were purified by magnetic negative isolation, while CD8+ TEMRA cells were enriched using FACS. Blood was collected in EDTA tubes and processed within 24 hours, with PBMCs isolated through density gradient centrifugation. PBMCs destined for TCR sequencing were cryopreserved in liquid nitrogen and later thawed in a 37 °C water bath. A purity of at least 90% was achieved for sorted or isolated CD4+, CD8+ and CD8+ TEMRA cells. Looking up the germline V gene (reference sequence) yields CDR1 LNHDA and CDR2 SQIVND. The cysteine opens and the phenylalanine closes a CDR3 of 14 amino acids. CDR3 DNA is the only sequence kept; it has 42 bases, read in frame from the first base. At the junction V is shortened by 7 bases and J by 6 bases; bases outside the gene matches: 9.

RNA was extracted with the RNeasy kit and about 0.5 to 1 ug was reverse transcribed using random hexamers. TCR beta CDR3 regions were amplified with the immunoSEQ multiplex PCR assay covering 54 Vbeta and 13 Jbeta segments. PCR amplification bias was corrected using a synthetic template baseline for primer optimization and computational correction. As for the authors' bioinformatics: Reads were assigned to V, D and J genes according to IMGT and analyzed in immunoSEQ Analyzer, with only productive sequences retained. Clonality was computed as one minus Shannon entropy normalized by log2 of the number of productive unique sequences. For each patient and control, public and private clones were evaluated within the 100 most prevalent clones. Clones were defined as Susac-specific if absent from the healthy and MS cohorts, from under 1,200 published viral clones and from other ImmuneACCESS disease sequences. The raw public data were reprocessed by TCRdb itself: fastp quality trimming at Q25, MiXCR clonotype calling, in-frame beta chains only. Entries are consolidated by CDR3 protein sequence, retaining the most common genes and DNA. The V and J calls come from TCRdb's annotation, not from the publication. This sample gives over 100,000 distinct CDR3 sequences in total; about nine tenths of them show up just once. The ten largest clones represent around 0.14% of the sample.

In regard to this clonotype: Its cognate antigen has yet to be identified. The sample holds no much larger clone one base away, and base qualities are not on file.

The chain joins TRBV19 to TRBJ2-5; TRBD1 agrees with 9 junctional bases. The sample was CD4+ T cells from PBMCs. The TCR comes from a human donor in good health. The encoded CDR3 is CASNSRDREQTQYF. The nucleotide sequence reads TGTGCCAGTAACTCCCGGGACAGGGAACAGACCCAGTACTTC.